The 10 T cell receptor beta chains listed next were all sequenced from one sample in a study of T cell changes during pregnancy in multiple sclerosis. Repertoires were generated with immunoSEQ multiplex PCR, while TCRdb's copy carries only in-frame clones and drops some. In the table there are around 19,000 clones, about 89% of which are singletons. Sequenced material: CD8+ T cells from peripheral blood mononuclear cells, taken in the third trimester of pregnancy. The receptor set was obtained from a female donor in good health, enrolled as a control in a pregnancy study.

This rearrangement joins TRBV10-2 to TRBJ1-6, with D tentatively TRBD1 (5 bases). The germline V gene has CDR1 WSHSY and CDR2 SAAADI. CDR3 size: 15 residues. V was trimmed by 6 bases and J by 11 bases, leaving 20 bases between them. The chain's CDR3 is CASSAREGSQAPLHF. CDR3 DNA sequence: TGCGCCAGCAGCGCCAGGGAGGGATCGCAGGCACCCCTCCACTTT.

The gene calls are TRBV6-4 and TRBJ2-3, with 10 bases matching TRBD2. This CDR3 has 15 residues. V shed 4 bases and J 1 base; nucleotides not matched to a gene: 2. Germline assignment: CDR1 MRHNA and CDR2 SNTAGT. CDR3 in amino acids: CASSAGTSGTDTQYF. The CDR3 DNA reads as TGTGCCAGCAGTGCCGGGACTAGCGGCACAGATACGCAGTATTTT.

J is TRBJ1-1 and V is TRBV28; D gene ambiguous. Germline CDR1 and CDR2: MDHEN and SYDVKM. The CDR3 has 13 residues. Trimming pared 1 base from V and 3 bases from J, leaving 6 bases between. The CDR3 region has the DNA TGTGCCAGCAGTTTATCCGGGGACACTGAAGCTTTCTTT. It is translated as CASSLSGDTEAFF.

The chain is built from TRBV27 and TRBJ1-1, with D uncertain. V gave up 2 bases and J gave up 7 bases, with 11 bases separating them. CDR3 length: 13 amino acids. The germline gives CDR1 MNHEY, CDR2 SMNVEV (reference sequence). Written as DNA, the CDR3 is TGTGCCAGCAGTTTAATCCGGGAGAGTGAAGCTTTCTTT. Amino acids: CASSLIRESEAFF.

The chain links TRBV6-6 to TRBJ2-2, with D perhaps TRBD1 (5 bases). Germline CDR1 and CDR2: MNHNY and SVGAGI (reference sequence). The CDR3 has 14 residues. V was clipped by 0 bases and J by 6 bases, with 8 bases between them. As DNA, the CDR3 is TGTGCCAGCAGTTACTCGCAGGGTCCCGGGGAGCTGTTTTTT. Residues: CASSYSQGPGELFF.

This clone was detected only a few times. This rearrangement joins TRBV28 to TRBJ1-2, with D hard to call. Per germline, CDR1 MDHEN and CDR2 SYDVKM. V shed 8 bases and J shed 4 bases, with 17 bases lying between them. The CDR3 contains 14 residues. CDR3 sequence: CASLSRGRLYGYTF. CDR3 DNA: TGTGCCAGCTTGAGCCGCGGGCGTCTCTATGGCTACACCTTC.

In this sample, this clone turned up once. The chain links TRBV4-2 to TRBJ2-7; 9 bases are shared with TRBD2. Germline lookup yields CDR1 LGHNA and CDR2 YNFKEQ. The CDR3 runs to 12 residues. The V and J ends lost 4 bases and 12 bases, in that order; junction bases with no gene match: 7. The DNA for the CDR3 is TGTGCCAGCAGCCCAGGGACTAGCTTTCTGTACTTC. It is translated as CASSPGTSFLYF.

The genes are TRBV10-2 and TRBJ1-4; unclear D gene. V gave up 2 bases and J gave up 6 bases, with 10 bases separating them. The germline gives CDR1 WSHSY, CDR2 SAAADI. The length of the CDR3 is 14 residues. DNA for the CDR3: TGCGCCAGCAGTGAGGTCGAGATGGATGAAAAACTGTTTTTT. This codes for CASSEVEMDEKLFF.

This clone was seen just once. The V and J genes are TRBV6-4 and TRBJ1-3; perhaps TRBD1 as D (5 bases). CDR3 length: 16 amino acids. The V gene lost 7 bases and the J gene lost 4 bases, with 20 bases spanning the gap. Germline V gene lookup returns CDR1 MRHNA and CDR2 SNTAGT. For the CDR3, the DNA is TGTGCCAGCAAGAGACATCAGGGAAGGCTGGGAAACACCATATATTTT. As protein: CASKRHQGRLGNTIYF.

CDR3 DNA sequence: TGTGCCAGCATGAAAGGGGGTGGGAACACTGAAGCTTTCTTT. This codes for CASMKGGGNTEAFF. The chain carries TRBV9 and TRBJ1-1; D might be TRBD1 (6 bases). The CDR3 sequence is 14 residues long. Germline values: CDR1 SGDLS, CDR2 YYNGEE. V was trimmed by 6 bases and J by 1 base, leaving 13 bases between them.